The 21 T cell receptor beta chains reported below all come from one sample, sequenced in a study of cytomegalovirus exposure and HLA in healthy donors. 60 Vbeta and 13 Jbeta primers were used in PCR. Profiling relied on immunoSEQ multiplex PCR, and the TCRdb table lists in-frame clones only, not all of them. Altogether more than 90,000 clones are present, around 85% being singletons, with the ten largest covering around 3.9%. The sample comprised PBMCs. The source is a man younger than 45 in good health and CMV-seronegative.

This clone turned up a few times. The V call is TRBV28, the J call TRBJ1-1; D possibly corresponds to TRBD1 (6 bases). The V gene lost 6 bases and the J gene lost 6 bases, with 8 bases spanning the gap. The V gene's germline CDR1 is MDHEN and CDR2 SYDVKM. The CDR3 sequence is 11 residues long. For the CDR3, the DNA is TGTGCCAGCAGCGACAGGCCTGAAGCTTTCTTT. This translates into CASSDRPEAFF.

The chain carries TRBV7-9 and TRBJ1-3, with unresolved D. Germline lookup yields CDR1 SEHNR and CDR2 FQNEAQ (reference sequence). V was trimmed by 8 bases and J by 4 bases, leaving 9 bases between them. This CDR3 has 12 residues. CDR3 coding DNA: TGTGCCAGCTCTCCAGTCGGAAACACCATATATTTT. Translated, it gives CASSPVGNTIYF.

J is TRBJ1-1 and V is TRBV29-1; TRBD1 agrees at 7 bases. In germline, CDR1 is SQVTM, CDR2 ANQGSEA. The CDR3 covers 11 residues. V shed 5 bases, J shed 6 bases, and the junction held 3 bases outside the gene matches. The CDR3 DNA reads TGCAGCGTTACTGACAGGGCTGAAGCTTTCTTT. Protein sequence: CSVTDRAEAFF.

This clone was found once. The DNA for the CDR3 is TGTGCCAGCAGTAATCCCCCCCCCAAGCTCGACGAGCAGTACTTC. Protein: CASSNPPPKLDEQYF. The rearrangement links TRBV6-6 to TRBJ2-7, with no clear D. This CDR3 region has 15 residues. Germline V gene data show CDR1 as MNHNY and CDR2 as SVGAGI (reference sequence). Between the trimmed V and J ends, which lost 5 bases and 5 bases, there was a span of 19 bases.

The chain combines TRBV6-1 with TRBJ2-3; the D gene is possibly TRBD1 (6 bases). Germline V lookup: CDR1 MNHNS, CDR2 SASEGT. V dropped 5 bases and J dropped 1 base, with 13 bases sitting between them. CDR3 length: 15 residues. Here the CDR3 reads CASSTLRQGTDTQYF. The CDR3 DNA is TGTGCCAGCAGTACCCTCCGACAGGGCACAGATACGCAGTATTTT.

The chain combines TRBV5-1 with TRBJ1-2, with a possible D match to TRBD1 (5 bases). Per germline, CDR1 SGHRS and CDR2 YFSETQ. CDR3 length equals 13 residues. V was pared by 4 bases and J by 2 bases, with 9 bases between. DNA for the CDR3: TGCGCCAGCAGCGCTAGGGGAAACTATGGCTACACCTTC. Its protein is CASSARGNYGYTF.

V is TRBV7-2 and J is TRBJ2-1; D is perhaps TRBD2 (5 bases). Per the germline V gene, CDR1 is SGHTA and CDR2 is FQGNSA. Trimming removed 4 bases from V and 10 bases from J, with 11 bases in between. The CDR3 runs 12 residues. The CDR3 region has the DNA TGTGCCAGCAGCTCGGGTCCGGGAGAGCAGTTCTTC. Its protein product is CASSSGPGEQFF.

This clone was counted once. The chain recombines TRBV7-2 with TRBJ1-2; D might be TRBD1 (5 bases). The CDR3 spans 13 residues. Germline CDR1 and CDR2: SGHTA and FQGNSA. Deletions cut 7 bases from V and 4 bases from J, with 13 bases between. In DNA form, the CDR3 reads TGTGCCAGCACCCCCTGGGGCGCCTATGGCTACACCTTC. Protein: CASTPWGAYGYTF.

Comment on this clone: At one boundary the junction diverges from the germline segment, which might be a read error. The gene calls are TRBV7-8 and TRBJ2-7; the D gene is possibly TRBD1 (6 bases). The CDR3 totals 15 residues. The V gene's germline CDR1 is SGHVS and CDR2 FQNEAQ. The CDR3 loop is CASSVADLGGTEQYF. Written as DNA, the CDR3 is TGTGCCAGCAGCGTAGCCGACCTAGGGGGTACCGAGCAGTACTTC.

About this clone: The same CDR3 arises from other DNA sequences in this sample as well. This chain uses TRBV29-1 with TRBJ1-1; 10 bases line up with TRBD1. The CDR3 consists of 14 residues. From germline, CDR1 is SQVTM and CDR2 ANQGSEA. The V and J ends lost 7 bases and 4 bases, in that order; junction bases with no gene match: 9. The CDR3 DNA is TGCAGCGCCCCAAGGACAGGGGGAGGCACTGAAGCTTTCTTT. Protein: CSAPRTGGGTEAFF.

V usage is TRBV28 and J usage is TRBJ2-7; possible D gene TRBD2, 6 bases. Germline assignment: CDR1 MDHEN and CDR2 SYDVKM. The CDR3 sequence is 16 residues long. V lost 5 bases, J lost 0 bases, and 17 bases lay in between. The CDR3 DNA follows: TGTGCCAGCAGTCCGAGACCTGGAGCGGGCTCCTACGAGCAGTACTTC. Translating gives CASSPRPGAGSYEQYF.

This clone was recorded once. The genes are TRBV29-1 and TRBJ1-2; unclear D gene. The CDR3 spans 15 residues. Per the germline V gene, CDR1 is SQVTM and CDR2 is ANQGSEA. Deletions cut 4 bases from V and 0 bases from J, with 15 bases between. The CDR3 DNA reads as TGCAGCGTTGCACCACTTAAATCGGCTAACTATGGCTACACCTTC. Its translation is CSVAPLKSANYGYTF.

This clone has more than one count but fewer than ten. The sample holds other DNA sequences that translate to the same CDR3. The V gene is TRBV29-1, the J gene TRBJ2-3; 8 bases are a match to TRBD2. This CDR3 contains 14 residues. The germline gives CDR1 SQVTM, CDR2 ANQGSEA. The V gene end was trimmed by 3 bases and the J gene end by 3 bases; junction bases not matched to a gene: 5. In nucleotides, the CDR3 is TGCAGCGTTGACGGAAGCGGGAGTACAGATACGCAGTATTTT. As protein: CSVDGSGSTDTQYF.

The gene calls are TRBV4-3 and TRBJ2-1, with a tentative D call TRBD2 (6 bases). The CDR3 sequence is 11 residues long. Germline loops: CDR1 LGHNA, CDR2 YSLEER. The CDR3 nucleotides read TGCGACAAGGTGGGAGCGGGTGAGCAGTTCTTC. Translating it yields CDKVGAGEQFF.

As for this clone: The same CDR3 is also encoded by other DNA sequences in this sample. The rearrangement links TRBV6-6 to TRBJ1-5; the D is unclear. V lost 8 bases, J lost 7 bases, and 15 bases lay in between. The CDR3 loop spans 13 amino acids. From germline, CDR1 is MNHNY and CDR2 SVGAGI (reference sequence). As DNA, the CDR3 is TGTGCCAGCCACCCGTCCGTGAGCCAGCCCCAGCATTTT. This gives the protein CASHPSVSQPQHF.

The sample holds a few counts of this clone. The chain has TRBV27 and TRBJ1-5, with 8 bases identical to TRBD1. This CDR3 region has 15 residues. Trimming cost V 2 bases and J 1 base; bases outside gene matches: 1. Per the germline V gene, CDR1 is MNHEY and CDR2 is SMNVEV (reference sequence). CDR3 in amino acids: CASSLRQGSNQPQHF. CDR3 nucleotide sequence: TGTGCCAGCAGTTTACGACAGGGGAGCAATCAGCCCCAGCATTTT.

The genes are TRBV19 and TRBJ2-2; TRBD2 aligns across 12 bases. Germline CDR1 LNHDA, CDR2 SQIVND (reference sequence). The CDR3 extends over 18 amino acids. The ends lost 3 bases at V and 0 bases at J; junction bases unmatched: 5. The CDR3 region is CASSMLAGGYPNTGELFF. The CDR3, as DNA: TGTGCCAGTAGTATGCTAGCGGGGGGGTATCCGAACACCGGGGAGCTGTTTTTT.

V usage is TRBV4-1 and J usage is TRBJ2-7; 8 bases fit TRBD2. Germline V gene data show CDR1 as MGHRA and CDR2 as YSYEKL. The CDR3 sequence is 14 residues long. After removal of 4 bases from V and 5 bases from J, the junction contained 7 bases not matched to a gene. CDR3 sequence: CASSLREGGHEQYF. The CDR3 DNA is TGCGCCAGCAGCCTCCGGGAGGGGGGCCACGAGCAGTACTTC.

The V gene is TRBV30, the J gene TRBJ2-1, with D hard to call. This CDR3 region has 13 residues. Germline CDR1 reads GTSNPN; CDR2 reads SVGIG (reference sequence). V lost 5 bases and J lost 1, with 9 bases in between. The DNA for the CDR3 is TGTGCCTGGTCACTCGGGTCCTACAATGAGCAGTTCTTC. Translating it yields CAWSLGSYNEQFF.

CDR3 loop: CASSLSSDYEQYF. CDR3 nucleotides: TGTGCCAGCAGCTTGTCTAGCGACTACGAGCAGTACTTC. The chain combines TRBV5-4 with TRBJ2-7, with D possibly being TRBD2 (6 bases). The V end was cut by 1 base, the J end by 3 bases, with 8 bases between. This CDR3 is 13 amino acids long. CDR1 and CDR2 from the germline V gene are SGHNT and YYREEE (reference sequence).

This clone was picked up one time. The chain is built from TRBV27 and TRBJ2-7; 7 bases match TRBD1. After removal of 4 bases from V and 2 bases from J, the junction contained 5 bases not matched to a gene. The CDR3 totals 14 residues. Germline CDR1 MNHEY, CDR2 SMNVEV (reference sequence). The CDR3 DNA is TGTGCCAGCAGTTCCAGTGGACAGGCCTACGAGCAGTACTTC. This gives the protein CASSSSGQAYEQYF.